Listed here are 30 T cell receptor beta chains from one sample, sequenced in a study of T cells in Graves' hyperthyroidism and ophthalmopathy. Amplification of TCR beta CDR3 regions was performed using RNA transcripts as template. Carried out on the TCR CDR3, a first-round RT-PCR used the HTBI primer set. MiXCR was run by TCRdb on the multiplex PCR reads, yielding one entry per CDR3 protein. Of 700,000 to 850,000 distinct CDR3 sequences detected, about a third appear once; the ten largest clones hold approximately 31%. Sequenced: blood. The receptors shown here come from a woman in her thirties or forties with Graves' hyperthyroidism.

In this sample, this clonotype turned up many times. The chain uses TRBV19 and TRBJ1-5; D not resolved. Per the germline V gene, CDR1 is LNHDA and CDR2 is SQIVND (reference sequence). The V end was cut by 5 bases, the J end by 14 bases, with 16 bases between. The CDR3 consists of 12 residues. CDR3 in DNA: TGTGCCAGTAGTGTTCCGGGCTCCTTCGAGCATTTT. Translating gives CASSVPGSFEHF.

Ten or more counts support this clonotype. The J gene is TRBJ1-1, the V gene TRBV10-3; perhaps TRBD1 as D (6 bases). The CDR3 spans 19 residues. Germline CDR1 reads ENHRY; CDR2 reads SYGVKD. V lost 6 bases and J lost 4, with 30 bases in between. The CDR3 bases are TGTGCCATCAGGGATTTCTACAGGGCTTGGAACACTCGGGGCACTGAAGCTTTCTTT. Encoded protein: CAIRDFYRAWNTRGTEAFF.

This clonotype is a singleton in its sample. This chain uses TRBV29-1 with TRBJ1-5, with 7 bases fitting TRBD1. Trimming at V came to 8 bases and at J to 0 bases, leaving 4 bases not matched to a gene. CDR1 is SQVTM and CDR2 is ANQGSEA in the germline V gene. The length of the CDR3 is 13 residues. The chain's CDR3 is CSTTGNSNQPQHF. CDR3 in DNA: TGCAGCACGACAGGGAATAGCAATCAGCCCCAGCATTTT. Together with reference TRBV29-1 and TRBJ1-5, the CDR3 gives the full variable domain: SAVISQKPSRDICQRGTSLTIQCQVDSQVTMMFWYRQQPGQSLTLIATANQGSEATYESGFVIDKFPISRPNLTFSTLTVSNMSPEDSSIYLCSTTGNSNQPQHFGDGTRLSIL.

This clonotype occurred once. With a much larger clone just one base away, this may be a read error. The rearrangement uses TRBV7-2 and TRBJ2-5, with D maybe TRBD2 (5 bases). The CDR3 has 13 amino acids. From germline, CDR1 is SGHTA and CDR2 FQGNSA. DNA of the CDR3: TGTGCCAGCAACTTAGCTAGCTTTGAGACCCAGTACTTC. It yields the protein CASNLASFETQYF.

In this sample, this clonotype turned up many times. This chain links TRBV18 with TRBJ1-2; D uncertain. Germline V gene lookup returns CDR1 KGHSH and CDR2 LQKENI. The CDR3 covers 12 residues. V was trimmed by 6 bases and J by 4 bases, leaving 9 bases between them. CDR3 residues: CASSTPLYGYTF. The DNA for the CDR3 is TGTGCCAGCTCGACCCCACTCTATGGCTACACCTTC.

This clonotype was detected many times. The rearrangement links TRBV20-1 to TRBJ1-2; 7 nucleotides agree with TRBD1. Germline CDR1 DFQATT, CDR2 SNEGSKA (reference sequence). This CDR3 comprises 13 residues. The CDR3 DNA sequence: TGCAGCACAAATGACAGGGCTGGGTATGGCTACACCTTC. Its protein is CSTNDRAGYGYTF.

As for this clonotype: A read error may be the cause here, since a much bigger clone is one base away. This chain uses TRBV29-1 with TRBJ1-2, with D possibly being TRBD1 (5 bases). Germline assignment: CDR1 SQVTM and CDR2 ANQGSEA. There are 14 residues in the CDR3. Deletions cut 3 bases from V and 4 bases from J, with 15 bases between. CDR3 region: CSVDDGLDIYGYTF. CDR3 bases: TGCAGCGTTGACGACGGGTTGGACATCTATGGCTACACCTTC.

CDR3 in amino acids: CASSLRGGSGRRNTGELFF. Written as DNA, the CDR3 is TGTGCCAGCAGCTTAAGGGGGGGCTCCGGGAGACGGAACACCGGGGAGCTGTTTTTT. The chain joins TRBV7-9 to TRBJ2-2, with a possible D match to TRBD2 (7 bases). This CDR3 is 19 amino acids long. The germline gives CDR1 SEHNR, CDR2 FQNEAQ (reference sequence). V was pared by 2 bases and J by 1 base, with 20 bases between.

This chain uses TRBV7-3 with TRBJ2-5; no firm D call. Germline V gene lookup returns CDR1 SGHTA and CDR2 FQGTGA. V gave up 5 bases and J gave up 3 bases, with 13 bases separating them. The CDR3 is made up of 14 amino acids. The CDR3, as DNA: TGTGCCAGCAGCCGAGAGGCACAGAAAGAGACCCAGTACTTC. Its protein product is CASSREAQKETQYF.

This clonotype was counted ten times or more. The chain combines TRBV19 with TRBJ2-5; the D call may be TRBD1 or TRBD2 (5 bases each). Trimming removed 6 bases at V and 5 bases at J, with 16 bases between. CDR3 length equals 14 residues. CDR1 is LNHDA, CDR2 SQIVND, per germline (reference sequence). The CDR3 loop is CASRPGSWEETQYF. The CDR3 DNA reads TGTGCCAGTAGACCAGGGAGTTGGGAGGAGACCCAGTACTTC.

This clonotype was detected only a few times. This chain uses TRBV6-5 with TRBJ1-1, with no clear D. CDR1 and CDR2 from the germline V gene are MNHEY and SVGAGI. The CDR3 consists of 13 residues. Between the trimmed V and J ends, which lost 8 bases and 1 base, there was a span of 11 bases. CDR3 region: CASSGSQNTEAFF. For the CDR3, the DNA is TGTGCCAGCTCGGGGTCGCAGAACACTGAAGCTTTCTTT.

This clonotype has a handful of counts. The genes are TRBV19 and TRBJ1-1, with D perhaps matching TRBD1 (6 bases). With 10 bases removed from V and 7 bases from J, the gap between germline ends came to 16 bases. The germline V gene encodes CDR1 LNHDA and CDR2 SQIVND (reference sequence). The CDR3 totals 12 residues. The CDR3 reads CATLGQKDEAFF. CDR3 nucleotides: TGTGCCACCCTCGGACAGAAGGATGAAGCTTTCTTT.

The table lists this clonotype with a few counts. The rearrangement uses TRBV29-1 and TRBJ2-5, with 12 nucleotides matching TRBD2. The J segment lost 4 bases and the V segment lost 2 bases, leaving 5 bases of the junction unmatched. CDR3 length: 15 amino acids. Germline V gives CDR1 SQVTM, CDR2 ANQGSEA. CDR3 residues: CSVERLAGARETQYF. DNA for the CDR3: TGCAGCGTTGAAAGACTAGCGGGAGCTAGAGAGACCCAGTACTTC.

This clonotype turned up a few times. The genes are TRBV6-6 and TRBJ1-2; D gene ambiguous. CDR3 length: 13 amino acids. The V and J ends lost 0 bases and 6 bases respectively, with 8 bases between them. Per germline, CDR1 MNHNY and CDR2 SVGAGI (reference sequence). The CDR3 DNA reads TGTGCCAGCAGTTACTCAGGATTTAATGGCTACACCTTC. Residues: CASSYSGFNGYTF.

The chain recombines TRBV6-1 with TRBJ2-6; no reliable D call. Germline V gene sequence: CDR1 MNHNS, CDR2 SASEGT. The CDR3 sequence is 14 residues long. The V gene lost 6 bases and the J gene lost 4 bases, with 10 bases spanning the gap. The CDR3 DNA reads TGTGCCAGCAGCCGACCCAGAGGGGCCAACGTCCTGACTTTC. It translates to CASSRPRGANVLTF.

This clonotype was detected ten times or more. J is TRBJ2-7 and V is TRBV20-1, with unresolved D. Germline assignment: CDR1 DFQATT and CDR2 SNEGSKA (reference sequence). This CDR3 is built from 13 residues. The V end was cut by 1 base, the J end by 7 bases, with 14 bases between. CDR3 amino acids: CSARVPRGWEQYF. DNA of the CDR3: TGCAGTGCTAGAGTCCCCCGCGGCTGGGAGCAGTACTTC.

The sample holds many counts of this clonotype. This chain joins TRBV7-9 and TRBJ2-7; D unresolved. The ends were cut back, 0 bases at V and 3 bases at J, with 9 bases in the middle. This CDR3 contains 14 residues. Germline-derived CDR1 and CDR2 are SEHNR and FQNEAQ (reference sequence). The CDR3 protein is CASSLAFGIYEQYF. DNA of the CDR3: TGTGCCAGCAGCTTAGCGTTCGGAATCTACGAGCAGTACTTC. Together with reference TRBV7-9 and TRBJ2-7, the CDR3 gives the full variable domain: DTGVSQNPRHKITKRGQNVTFRCDPISEHNRLYWYRQTLGQGPEFLTYFQNEAQLEKSRLLSDRFSAERPKGSFSTLEIQRTEQGDSAMYLCASSLAFGIYEQYFGPGTRLTVT.

This chain joins TRBV11-2 and TRBJ1-6, with D perhaps matching TRBD1 (5 bases). Germline CDR1 reads SGHAT; CDR2 reads FQNNGV. The CDR3 is 16 residues long. The V end was cut by 8 bases, the J end by 8 bases, with 22 bases between. CDR3 sequence reads: CASSPTRGTSDSPLHF. The DNA of the CDR3 is TGTGCCAGCTCACCTACCCGAGGGACCAGTGATTCACCCCTCCACTTT. Drawing the rest from reference TRBV11-2 and TRBJ1-6, the complete variable domain is EAGVAQSPRYKIIEKRQSVAFWCNPISGHATLYWYQQILGQGPKLLIQFQNNGVVDDSQLPKDRFSAERLKGVDSTLKIQPAKLEDSAVYLCASSPTRGTSDSPLHFGNGTRLTVT.

The chain uses TRBV12-3 or TRBV12-4 and TRBJ1-2, with 7 bases lining up with TRBD1. The CDR3 extends over 12 amino acids. Trimming removed 7 bases from V and 8 bases from J; junction bases left unmatched: 7. Here the CDR3 DNA reads TGTGCCAGCACTCTGACAGGGTTCGGCTACACCTTC. This translates into CASTLTGFGYTF.

The chain joins TRBV5-1 to TRBJ2-2; D unresolved. This CDR3 has 15 amino acids. Looked up from germline, CDR1 is SGHRS and CDR2 is YFSETQ. V lost 2 bases and J 2 bases, leaving 10 bases between the germline ends. Here the CDR3 DNA reads TGCGCCAGCAGCTTCCTTGCGGCTAACACCGGGGAGCTGTTTTTT. It translates to CASSFLAANTGELFF.

This clonotype has ten or more counts. The chain is built from TRBV9 and TRBJ1-1; the D gene is possibly TRBD1 (6 bases). From germline, CDR1 is SGDLS and CDR2 YYNGEE. Between the trimmed V and J ends, which lost 3 bases and 8 bases, there was a span of 11 bases. The CDR3 runs to 12 residues. The CDR3 DNA sequence: TGTGCCAGCAGCGGAACGGACAGAGAAGCTTTCTTT. It specifies CASSGTDREAFF.

The V call is TRBV6-1, the J call TRBJ2-7; 7 bases map to TRBD2. J lost 0 bases, V lost 5 bases, and 10 bases had no gene match. The CDR3 sequence is 16 residues long. The germline gives CDR1 MNHNS, CDR2 SASEGT. The DNA of the CDR3 is TGTGCCAGCAGTCAGTGGGGGAAGCGGGGCTCCTACGAGCAGTACTTC. This codes for CASSQWGKRGSYEQYF.

This chain's CDR3 is CATDSPYEQYF. CDR3 DNA: TGCGCCACCGACAGTCCCTACGAGCAGTACTTC. This chain connects TRBV10-2 to TRBJ2-7, with D perhaps matching TRBD1 (5 bases). The CDR3 has 11 residues. V was clipped by 10 bases and J by 2 bases, with 9 bases between them. From germline, CDR1 is WSHSY and CDR2 SAAADI.

The chain joins TRBV2 to TRBJ2-2; D possibly corresponds to TRBD1 (5 bases). The germline V and J ends were trimmed by 4 bases and 3 bases, with 12 bases remaining between them. The CDR3 loop spans 15 amino acids. The germline V gene has CDR1 SNHLY and CDR2 FYNNEI. In nucleotides, the CDR3 is TGTGCCAGCAGTGTTCAGGGCGGCGACACCGGGGAGCTGTTTTTT. Its protein is CASSVQGGDTGELFF.

This clonotype has at least ten counts. V is TRBV20-1 and J is TRBJ1-4; D might be TRBD1 (5 bases). CDR1 is DFQATT and CDR2 is SNEGSKA in the germline V gene (reference sequence). The CDR3 covers 15 residues. V was trimmed by 6 bases and J by 6 bases, leaving 20 bases between them. The CDR3 sequence is CSAHGFGQGDEKLFF. The DNA for the CDR3 is TGCAGTGCACACGGCTTCGGTCAGGGAGATGAAAAACTGTTTTTT.

This clonotype was counted at least ten times. The chain is built from TRBV29-1 and TRBJ2-7; D remains unclear. The CDR3 is 14 amino acids. Trimming took off 1 base at V and 2 bases at J, with 12 bases between the two ends. Germline CDR1 SQVTM, CDR2 ANQGSEA. The CDR3 sequence is CSVEGLGPTYEQYF. As DNA, the CDR3 is TGCAGCGTTGAAGGCTTAGGTCCCACCTACGAGCAGTACTTC.

As regards this clonotype: The junction and the germline gene differ at one end; a read error may be behind it. This chain links TRBV19 with TRBJ2-5; 12 bases match TRBD2. CDR3 size: 17 residues. Looked up from germline, CDR1 is LNHDA and CDR2 is SQIVND (reference sequence). The CDR3 spells CASSRLAGASIQETQYF. CDR3 sequence (DNA): TGCGCCAGTAGTAGACTAGCGGGGGCCTCAATCCAAGAGACCCAGTACTTC.

This clonotype was seen at least ten times. The CDR3 loop reads CASSFQRGLQETQYF. The CDR3, as DNA: TGTGCCAGCTCATTCCAACGGGGCCTCCAAGAGACCCAGTACTTC. This rearrangement joins TRBV11-2 to TRBJ2-5; possibly TRBD1 or TRBD2 for D (5 bases each). Trimming removed 8 bases at V and 1 base at J, with 17 bases between. The CDR3 loop spans 15 amino acids. Germline assignment: CDR1 SGHAT and CDR2 FQNNGV.

Many counts were recorded for this clonotype. The chain couples TRBV7-3 to TRBJ2-6; TRBD1 or TRBD2 may be the D gene (5 bases each). Germline V gene data show CDR1 as SGHTA and CDR2 as FQGTGA. Trimming removed 5 bases from V and 2 bases from J, with 13 bases in between. CDR3 length: 16 residues. CDR3 region: CASSLRAGAGANVLTF. The CDR3 coding sequence is TGTGCCAGCAGCCTCAGGGCCGGGGCTGGGGCCAACGTCCTGACTTTC.

On this clonotype itself: It may be a read error: a sequence one base away is much more abundant. The gene calls are TRBV19 and TRBJ1-1; D remains ambiguous. This CDR3 has 14 residues. Germline V CDR1 and CDR2: LNHDA, SQIVND (reference sequence). The CDR3 loop reads CVSSITQLGTEAFF. In DNA form, the CDR3 reads TGTGTCAGTAGTATCACGCAGTTAGGCACTGAAGCTTTCTTT.